One and the same sample provided the 30 T cell receptor beta chains below, sequenced in a study of shared clonotypes between healthy human individuals. The method was immunoSEQ multiplex PCR; TCRdb's version includes in-frame clones alone and lacks a portion of them. The repertoire includes about 1 million clones, about 75% of them detected once, and 1.5% sits in the top ten. Sequences were obtained from memory CD4+ T cells sorted from blood. Documented subset: CD45RA-negative fraction. These receptors were taken from a man between 18 and 29 years old in good health.

The rearrangement joins TRBV6-4 to TRBJ2-1; 9 nucleotides agree with TRBD1. This CDR3 has 14 residues. Per the germline V gene, CDR1 is MRHNA and CDR2 is SNTAGT. V lost 6 bases, J lost 4 bases, and 4 bases stayed unmatched. This chain's CDR3 is CASSRQGGYNEQFF. The CDR3 region has the DNA TGTGCCAGCAGCCGACAGGGGGGATACAATGAGCAGTTCTTC.

The chain links TRBV2 to TRBJ2-5; 7 bases fit TRBD1. The germline V gene encodes CDR1 SNHLY and CDR2 FYNNEI. The ends lost 6 bases at V and 2 bases at J; junction bases unmatched: 9. The CDR3 loop spans 15 amino acids. CDR3 protein: CASRTLTGRQETQYF. The CDR3 region has the DNA TGTGCCAGCAGGACCTTGACAGGGCGGCAAGAGACCCAGTACTTC.

This clone was counted only a few times. The V and J genes are TRBV7-9 and TRBJ1-4; 9 bases fit TRBD1. The CDR3 has 16 amino acids. After removal of 5 bases from V and 0 bases from J, the junction contained 4 bases not matched to a gene. CDR1 and CDR2 from the germline V gene are SEHNR and FQNEAQ (reference sequence). The DNA of the CDR3 is TGTGCCAGCAGCCGGACAGGGGACCCAACTAATGAAAAACTGTTTTTT. Its translation: CASSRTGDPTNEKLFF.

The count of this clone is one. At the DNA level, this CDR3 is encoded by other sequences in the same sample as well. V usage is TRBV18 and J usage is TRBJ2-7; 7 nucleotides agree with TRBD1. The CDR3 is 14 residues long. With V trimmed by 6 bases and J by 1 base, 6 bases remained unmatched. Germline lookup yields CDR1 KGHSH and CDR2 LQKENI. CDR3 amino acids: CASSPGQASYEQYF. Written as DNA, the CDR3 is TGTGCCAGCTCTCCCGGACAGGCATCCTACGAGCAGTACTTC.

This chain joins TRBV10-1 and TRBJ2-3; 12 bases map to TRBD2. The V gene's germline CDR1 is WNHNN and CDR2 SYGVQD (reference sequence). V gave up 2 bases and J gave up 8 bases; unmatched junction bases: 5. The length of the CDR3 is 15 residues. The chain's CDR3 is CASSEGLAGYGTQYF. The CDR3 coding sequence is TGCGCCAGCAGTGAGGGACTAGCGGGGTACGGTACGCAGTATTTT.

The chain uses TRBV20-1 and TRBJ2-3, with D perhaps assigned TRBD1 or TRBD2 (5 bases each). The CDR3 has 11 residues. Trimming cost V 8 bases and J 7 bases, with 13 bases left between them. The germline CDR1 and CDR2 sequences are DFQATT and SNEGSKA (reference sequence). The CDR3 DNA is TGCAGTCCTTCGGGGCTAAATACGCAGTATTTT. Protein sequence: CSPSGLNTQYF.

The chain links TRBV7-8 to TRBJ2-1; the D gene is possibly TRBD2 (6 bases). From germline, CDR1 is SGHVS and CDR2 FQNEAQ. With 0 bases removed from V and 2 bases from J, the gap between germline ends came to 8 bases. The CDR3 is 15 amino acids. CDR3 loop: CASSLAGLTYNEQFF. In nucleotides, the CDR3 is TGTGCCAGCAGCTTAGCCGGACTAACCTACAATGAGCAGTTCTTC.

This clone was seen a few times. This sample also contains other DNA sequences that code for the same CDR3. The gene calls are TRBV30 and TRBJ1-5, with D uncertain. CDR1 is GTSNPN and CDR2 is SVGIG in the germline V gene (reference sequence). This CDR3 has 15 residues. The V end lost 0 bases, the J end lost 4 bases, and 13 bases lay between the germline ends. The CDR3: CAWSVPPERNQPQHF. CDR3 in DNA: TGTGCCTGGAGTGTACCGCCAGAGAGGAATCAGCCCCAGCATTTT.

This chain links TRBV6-1 with TRBJ2-5; 7 positions match TRBD1. V was pared by 4 bases and J by 5 bases, with 10 bases of the junction left unmatched. CDR3 size: 15 residues. Germline assignment: CDR1 MNHNS and CDR2 SASEGT. The CDR3 DNA is TGTGCCAGCAGTGGACTACAGGGGCTAAGGGAGACCCAGTACTTC. As protein: CASSGLQGLRETQYF.

This chain joins TRBV18 and TRBJ1-1, with D possibly TRBD1 on 6 matching bases. Trimming shortened V by 0 bases and J by 3 bases, and 14 bases separated the two germline ends. Germline V gives CDR1 KGHSH, CDR2 LQKENI. CDR3 length: 16 amino acids. This CDR3 reads CASSPPTGGGDTEAFF. CDR3 in DNA: TGTGCCAGCTCACCACCGACTGGGGGCGGCGACACTGAAGCTTTCTTT.

This clone has ten or more counts. The chain is built from TRBV19 and TRBJ2-1; 12 bases align to TRBD2. CDR1 and CDR2 from the germline V gene are LNHDA and SQIVND (reference sequence). V trimming: 6 bases; J trimming: 6 bases; junction bases outside the gene matches: 6. The CDR3 contains 15 residues. CDR3 sequence (DNA): TGTGCCAGTAGCACTGGACTAGCGGGGCTCAATGAGCAGTTCTTC. Translation gives CASSTGLAGLNEQFF.

The CDR3 region has the DNA TGTGCCAGTAGTACAGGGGGCGCCGACAATGAGCAGTTCTTC. It specifies CASSTGGADNEQFF. This chain uses TRBV19 with TRBJ2-1; the match to TRBD1 covers 8 bases. With V trimmed by 4 bases and J by 5 bases, 4 bases remained unmatched. The CDR3 runs 14 residues. Germline CDR1 and CDR2: LNHDA and SQIVND (reference sequence).

The gene calls are TRBV5-1 and TRBJ1-6; D gene uncertain. This CDR3 is 14 amino acids long. The ends were cut back, 0 bases at V and 9 bases at J, with 10 bases in the middle. The germline V gene encodes CDR1 SGHRS and CDR2 YFSETQ. As DNA, the CDR3 is TGCGCCAGCAGCTTGGCACCATTTGGTTCACCCCTCCACTTT. Protein: CASSLAPFGSPLHF. Supplemented by reference TRBV5-1 and TRBJ1-6, the full variable domain reads KAGVTQTPRYLIKTRGQQVTLSCSPISGHRSVSWYQQTPGQGLQFLFEYFSETQRNKGNFPGRFSGRQFSNSRSEMNVSTLELGDSALYLCASSLAPFGSPLHFGNGTRLTVT.

The chain couples TRBV11-2 to TRBJ2-1; TRBD2 aligns across 7 bases. This CDR3 comprises 17 residues. Germline assignment: CDR1 SGHAT and CDR2 FQNNGV. V lost 5 bases, J lost 0 bases, and 10 bases stayed unmatched. The CDR3 spells CASSPQVVAGSYNEQFF. CDR3 nucleotides: TGTGCCAGCAGCCCCCAAGTAGTAGCGGGCTCCTACAATGAGCAGTTCTTC. Filled out from reference TRBV11-2 and TRBJ2-1, the complete variable domain reads EAGVAQSPRYKIIEKRQSVAFWCNPISGHATLYWYQQILGQGPKLLIQFQNNGVVDDSQLPKDRFSAERLKGVDSTLKIQPAKLEDSAVYLCASSPQVVAGSYNEQFFGPGTRLTVL.

The chain couples TRBV2 to TRBJ2-2, with D perhaps assigned TRBD1 or TRBD2 (7 bases each). This CDR3 is 14 amino acids long. Germline lookup yields CDR1 SNHLY and CDR2 FYNNEI. With 6 bases removed from V and 7 bases from J, the gap between germline ends came to 15 bases. The CDR3 here is CASRLTGRDGELFF. The CDR3 DNA is TGTGCCAGCAGATTGACAGGGAGGGACGGGGAGCTGTTTTTT. The full variable domain, in which reference TRBV2 and TRBJ2-2 provide the parts outside the CDR3, is EPEVTQTPSHQVTQMGQEVILRCVPISNHLYFYWYRQILGQKVEFLVSFYNNEISEKSEIFDDQFSVERPDGSNFTLKIRSTKLEDSAMYFCASRLTGRDGELFFGEGSRLTVL.

The V and J genes are TRBV10-3 and TRBJ2-6, with 9 bases matching TRBD1. Unmatched junction bases numbered 9, after V lost 6 bases and J lost 3 bases. Looked up from germline, CDR1 is ENHRY and CDR2 is SYGVKD. There are 17 residues in the CDR3. This chain's CDR3 is CAIRYRDRVDGANVLTF. As DNA, the CDR3 is TGTGCCATCAGATACCGGGACAGGGTTGATGGGGCCAACGTCCTGACTTTC.

The V call is TRBV5-8, the J call TRBJ1-4; 7 nucleotides line up with TRBD1. Germline V gene sequence: CDR1 SGHTS, CDR2 YDEGEE. This CDR3 region has 18 residues. With 0 bases clipped from V and 4 bases from J, the junction kept 12 bases outside the gene matches. This CDR3 is CASSLGLLDRDGNEKLFF. The CDR3 coding sequence is TGTGCCAGCAGCTTGGGTCTCCTCGACAGGGACGGTAATGAAAAACTGTTTTTT. The variable domain in full, completed from reference TRBV5-8 and TRBJ1-4, reads EAGVTQSPTHLIKTRGQQATLRCSPISGHTSVYWYQQALGLGLQFLLWYDEGEERNRGNFPPRFSGRQFPNYSSELNVNALELEDSALYLCASSLGLLDRDGNEKLFFGSGTQLSVL.

This rearrangement joins TRBV28 to TRBJ2-7; D may be TRBD1 (5 bases). Trimming removed 1 base from V and 2 bases from J, with 18 bases in between. The CDR3 runs 17 residues. From germline, CDR1 is MDHEN and CDR2 SYDVKM. CDR3 in amino acids: CASSLFPDSFYPYEQYF. CDR3 bases: TGTGCCAGCAGTTTATTTCCCGACAGCTTCTACCCCTACGAGCAGTACTTC.

This clone was recorded only once. The CDR3 spells CASSLALNKGPYEQYF. CDR3 coding DNA: TGCGCCAGCAGCTTGGCACTTAATAAGGGTCCCTACGAGCAGTACTTC. J is TRBJ2-7 and V is TRBV5-1; D call uncertain. The V and J ends lost 0 bases and 2 bases respectively, with 15 bases between them. The V gene's germline CDR1 is SGHRS and CDR2 YFSETQ. The CDR3 loop spans 16 amino acids.

This clone was detected only once. This rearrangement joins TRBV5-1 to TRBJ2-5; unclear D gene. From germline, CDR1 is SGHRS and CDR2 YFSETQ. CDR3 length: 15 amino acids. Trimming took off 4 bases at V and 1 base at J, with 14 bases between the two ends. CDR3 residues: CASSADGSPQETQYF. CDR3 DNA sequence: TGCGCCAGCAGCGCGGACGGGTCCCCCCAAGAGACCCAGTACTTC.

The V gene is TRBV19, the J gene TRBJ1-6; a possible D gene is TRBD1 (5 bases). Germline V gene data show CDR1 as LNHDA and CDR2 as SQIVND (reference sequence). The CDR3 runs to 14 residues. Trimming shortened V by 5 bases and J by 6 bases, and 11 bases separated the two germline ends. CDR3 residues: CASSFVRVNSPLHF. The CDR3 DNA reads TGTGCCAGTAGTTTTGTCAGGGTTAATTCACCCCTCCACTTT.

This clone was seen a handful of times. This sequence joins TRBV28 and TRBJ1-4; 7 positions match TRBD1. The CDR3 has 15 amino acids. Germline V CDR1 and CDR2: MDHEN, SYDVKM. Trimming removed 1 base from V and 8 bases from J; junction bases left unmatched: 7. CDR3 in amino acids: CASSLYGTVREKLFF. Here the CDR3 DNA reads TGTGCCAGCAGTTTATACGGGACAGTGAGGGAAAAACTGTTTTTT.

J is TRBJ2-5 and V is TRBV2, with 9 bases aligning to TRBD2. Trimming at V came to 5 bases and at J to 5 bases, leaving 9 bases not matched to a gene. The CDR3 sequence is 15 residues long. The germline V gene has CDR1 SNHLY and CDR2 FYNNEI. The CDR3 DNA is TGTGCCAGCAGTTTTGTGGCGAGCGGGGGGGAGACCCAGTACTTC. Its protein product is CASSFVASGGETQYF.

The chain employs TRBV6-5 and TRBJ1-1, with D unclear. V lost 7 bases and J lost 7, with 13 bases in between. This CDR3 region has 12 residues. The germline V gene has CDR1 MNHEY and CDR2 SVGAGI. The CDR3 protein is CASTHPRGEAFF. CDR3 DNA sequence: TGTGCCAGCACCCACCCGAGAGGTGAAGCTTTCTTT.

The V gene is TRBV2, the J gene TRBJ2-7; TRBD2 is a possible D gene (6 bases). CDR3 length equals 13 residues. Germline V gives CDR1 SNHLY, CDR2 FYNNEI. Trimming took 8 bases from V and 2 from J, leaving 13 bases between them. As DNA, the CDR3 is TGTGCCAGCGGGCGGGAAACGGCCTACGAGCAGTACTTC. Its translation is CASGRETAYEQYF.

The genes are TRBV19 and TRBJ1-1, with 7 bases lining up with TRBD1. This CDR3 comprises 14 residues. Germline CDR1 and CDR2: LNHDA and SQIVND (reference sequence). V was pared by 7 bases and J by 1 base, with 6 bases of the junction left unmatched. The CDR3 protein is CASIPTGWNTEAFF. CDR3 in DNA: TGTGCCAGTATCCCGACAGGGTGGAACACTGAAGCTTTCTTT.

This clone was found a few times. V is TRBV4-3 and J is TRBJ2-3, with TRBD2 identical over 9 bases. With 5 bases clipped from V and 2 bases from J, the junction kept 2 bases outside the gene matches. CDR3 length: 14 amino acids. Looked up from germline, CDR1 is LGHNA and CDR2 is YSLEER. CDR3 DNA: TGCGCCAGCAGCGCGGGAGGGGACACAGATACGCAGTATTTT. It encodes CASSAGGDTDTQYF.

This chain uses TRBV5-4 with TRBJ2-7, with D maybe TRBD1 (5 bases). V gave up 2 bases and J gave up 5 bases, with 17 bases separating them. Germline V gene lookup returns CDR1 SGHNT and CDR2 YYREEE (reference sequence). This CDR3 has 15 residues. CDR3 residues: CASSLGQGIPHEQYF. Written as DNA, the CDR3 is TGTGCCAGCAGCTTAGGGCAGGGAATTCCTCACGAGCAGTACTTC.

CDR3 sequence (DNA): TGTGCCAGCAGCCGGACAGGAGACGAAAAACTGTTTTTT. It translates to CASSRTGDEKLFF. The chain recombines TRBV7-2 with TRBJ1-4; 7 bases are a match to TRBD1. The CDR3 totals 13 residues. Germline CDR1 reads SGHTA; CDR2 reads FQGNSA. The junction had 5 bases not matched to a gene; V was cut back by 5 bases and J by 8 bases.

V is TRBV14 and J is TRBJ2-7, with 8 nucleotides matching TRBD2. The CDR3 covers 15 residues. Per the germline V gene, CDR1 is SGHDN and CDR2 is FVKESK. V dropped 5 bases and J dropped 4; count of bases not matched to a gene: 10. Written as DNA, the CDR3 is TGTGCCAGCAGCGCCCGGGGGGGGGCCTCTTACGAGCAGTACTTC. It codes for CASSARGGASYEQYF.